The clone carrying this T cell receptor (beta chain) has ten or more counts. Its specificity is not known. The data derive from a study of identical twins. General study points: While abundant cord blood beta clonotypes carried fewer insertions, memory repertoires showed no such pattern. Models underestimated TCR alpha sharing (out-of-frame) in monozygotic twins.

In germline, CDR1 is SEHNR, CDR2 FQNEAQ (reference sequence). Trimming pared 10 bases from V and 0 bases from J, leaving 17 bases between. The CDR3 spans 15 residues. Unique molecular identifiers were present on the cDNA, which also gained a universal primer site by template switching. TCRdb re-called the 5' RACE reads through MiXCR, storing one row per CDR3 protein. The top ten hold roughly 1.6% of the sample, which has approximately 680,000 distinct CDR3 sequences, around 7.5% seen once. These same data were also listed under a study on yellow fever vaccine responses in identical twins.

The TCR was taken from a woman under 30 in good health. The V and J genes are TRBV7-9 and TRBJ2-3, with D maybe TRBD2 (6 bases). Material for sequencing was PBMCs. The CDR3 DNA reads as TGTGCCACAACTGAGGGGAGGACTAGCACAGATACGCAGTATTTT. It translates to CATTEGRTSTDTQYF.